Below are 24 T cell receptor beta chains sequenced from a single sample in a study of T cell responses to AZD1222 COVID-19 vaccine. This table comes from immunoSEQ multiplex PCR, and its TCRdb copy is limited to in-frame clones, with some not included. Counted here are 120,000 or so clones, 80% to 95% occurring once; the ten biggest clones make up about 4%. The source material was peripheral blood, sampled on day 0 of MenACWY control vaccination. The source of these receptors is an adult in good health.

This chain joins TRBV24-1 and TRBJ2-5; TRBD2 matches 8 bases. The ends lost 5 bases at V and 2 bases at J; junction bases unmatched: 6. Per the germline V gene, CDR1 is KGHDR and CDR2 is SFDVKD. CDR3 length equals 15 residues. The CDR3 coding sequence is TGTGCCACCAGTGTGAGCGGGGGATATCAAGAGACCCAGTACTTC. Residues: CATSVSGGYQETQYF.

This clone was detected only once. The chain employs TRBV19 and TRBJ1-5; the D is unclear. The V end was cut by 1 base, the J end by 6 bases, with 13 bases between. This CDR3 region has 15 residues. Per germline, CDR1 LNHDA and CDR2 SQIVND (reference sequence). In DNA form, the CDR3 reads TGTGCCAGTAGTATAGGTGGGGAAGGTGGTCAGCCCCAGCATTTT. Translated, it gives CASSIGGEGGQPQHF.

V and J are TRBV28 and TRBJ2-5; a possible D gene is TRBD1 (5 bases). Germline CDR1 and CDR2: MDHEN and SYDVKM. There are 14 residues in the CDR3. Trimming left V 7 bases short and J 2 bases short, with 14 bases between. In nucleotides, the CDR3 is TGTGCCAGCAATCAACAAGGGGCTCAAGAGACCCAGTACTTC. The encoded protein is CASNQQGAQETQYF.

The chain carries TRBV6-5 and TRBJ1-1; D may be TRBD1 (6 bases). The CDR3 has 14 amino acids. CDR1 is MNHEY, CDR2 SVGAGI, per germline. Between the trimmed V and J ends, which lost 3 bases and 1 base, there was a span of 9 bases. CDR3 DNA: TGTGCCAGCAGTTATCTGGGGGCGAACACTGAAGCTTTCTTT. This sequence encodes CASSYLGANTEAFF.

The chain recombines TRBV29-1 with TRBJ1-3; D remains ambiguous. There are 12 residues in the CDR3. Germline V gives CDR1 SQVTM, CDR2 ANQGSEA. The germline V and J ends were trimmed by 7 bases and 2 bases, with 9 bases remaining between them. The CDR3: CSAQATGNTIYF. The CDR3 bases are TGCAGCGCTCAGGCTACTGGAAACACCATATATTTT.

J is TRBJ2-7 and V is TRBV6-2 or TRBV6-3, with D hard to call. This CDR3 region has 18 residues. CDR1 and CDR2 (germline): MNHEY, SVGEGT. V was shortened by 5 bases and J by 2 bases, with 25 bases between the two germline ends. Here the CDR3 reads CASSTRMVGLQRTYEQYF. Here the CDR3 DNA reads TGTGCCAGCAGTACTCGGATGGTAGGCCTCCAAAGGACCTACGAGCAGTACTTC.

This chain links TRBV11-2 with TRBJ2-7; D possibly corresponds to TRBD1 (6 bases). The length of the CDR3 is 13 residues. Between the trimmed V and J ends, which lost 3 bases and 2 bases, there was a span of 8 bases. Germline V CDR1 and CDR2: SGHAT, FQNNGV. The CDR3 protein is CASSFGQTYEQYV. DNA of the CDR3: TGTGCCAGCAGCTTTGGACAGACCTACGAGCAGTACGTC.

The chain links TRBV21-1 to TRBJ1-5; the table's D call of TRBD1 was not tested on the DNA. TRBV21-1 is assigned pseudogene status. The CDR3 totals 14 residues. CDR3 amino acids: CAILLRQKNQPQHF. CDR3 sequence (DNA): TGTGCCATACTCTTAAGACAGAAGAATCAGCCCCAGCATTTT.

The chain links TRBV21-1 to TRBJ2-6; TRBD2, the D gene given by the table, was not confirmed from the DNA. TRBV21-1 is an annotated pseudogene. This CDR3 contains 13 residues. In DNA, the CDR3 is TGTGCCAGCAGCCGCGGCGTGGCCAACGTCCTGACTTTC. Its protein is CASSRGVANVLTF.

The V and J genes are TRBV15 and TRBJ1-4; 9 bases are a match to TRBD1. V was pared by 1 base and J by 7 bases, with 7 bases of the junction left unmatched. Germline CDR1 LNHNV, CDR2 YYDKDF (reference sequence). The CDR3 is 16 amino acids. The DNA of the CDR3 is TGTGCCACCAGCAGAGTGACAGGGGGGCCCAGTGAAAAACTGTTTTTT. Its protein product is CATSRVTGGPSEKLFF.

In this sample, this clone turned up once. This rearrangement joins TRBV19 to TRBJ1-1, with D hard to call. V was shortened by 3 bases and J by 1 base, with 15 bases between the two germline ends. The germline gives CDR1 LNHDA, CDR2 SQIVND (reference sequence). This CDR3 has 16 residues. CDR3 in DNA: TGTGCCAGTAGTATCATCCCTAGGAACAGGAACACTGAAGCTTTCTTT. It translates to CASSIIPRNRNTEAFF.

The gene calls are TRBV3-1 (or the pseudogene TRBV3-2) and TRBJ2-1; TRBD1 or TRBD2 may be the D gene (5 bases each). The CDR3 extends over 12 amino acids. Germline-derived CDR1 and CDR2 are LGHDT and YNNKEL (reference sequence). The V end was cut by 4 bases, the J end by 10 bases, with 11 bases between. CDR3 DNA: TGTGCCAGCAGCCTAGTGGGACGGGAGCAGTTCTTC. As protein: CASSLVGREQFF.

This rearrangement joins TRBV5-1 to TRBJ2-1; D not certain. The CDR3 totals 15 residues. Trimming took off 1 base at V and 2 bases at J, with 10 bases between the two ends. CDR1 and CDR2 from the germline V gene are SGHRS and YFSETQ. CDR3 sequence: CASSLMLDPYNEQFF. Written as DNA, the CDR3 is TGCGCCAGCAGCTTGATGCTAGATCCCTACAATGAGCAGTTCTTC. Using reference TRBV5-1 and TRBJ2-1 for the parts outside the CDR3, the full variable domain is KAGVTQTPRYLIKTRGQQVTLSCSPISGHRSVSWYQQTPGQGLQFLFEYFSETQRNKGNFPGRFSGRQFSNSRSEMNVSTLELGDSALYLCASSLMLDPYNEQFFGPGTRLTVL.

This sequence joins TRBV10-2 and TRBJ2-4; 8 nucleotides align to TRBD1. The ends lost 2 bases at V and 5 bases at J; junction bases unmatched: 8. CDR1 is WSHSY and CDR2 is SAAADI in the germline V gene. The CDR3 covers 16 residues. The CDR3 region is CASSEGLTGGQNIQYF. CDR3 bases: TGCGCCAGCAGTGAGGGTTTAACAGGGGGGCAAAACATTCAGTACTTC.

The chain joins TRBV28 to TRBJ2-7; D tentatively fits TRBD1 or TRBD2 (6 bases each). V lost 1 base to trimming and J lost 3 bases, with 16 bases between them. This CDR3 is 16 amino acids long. In germline, CDR1 is MDHEN, CDR2 SYDVKM. The CDR3 region has the DNA TGTGCCAGCAGTTTATATGGTCCGGGGGCAAACTACGAGCAGTACTTC. It translates to CASSLYGPGANYEQYF.

The chain has TRBV2 and TRBJ1-1; TRBD1 might be the D (6 bases). The CDR3 covers 14 residues. CDR1 is SNHLY, CDR2 FYNNEI, per germline. Trimming took 7 bases from V and 1 from J, leaving 13 bases between them. The CDR3 DNA is TGTGCCAGCATGCTGCGGGGGGCGAACACTGAAGCTTTCTTT. This gives the protein CASMLRGANTEAFF.

The chain uses TRBV28 and TRBJ2-3, with D perhaps TRBD2 (5 bases). The CDR3 is made up of 15 amino acids. The V gene's germline CDR1 is MDHEN and CDR2 SYDVKM. Between the trimmed V and J ends, which lost 6 bases and 4 bases, there was a span of 17 bases. The CDR3 DNA is TGTGCCAGCAGCCTCCGGGGTTGGGCGGCAGATACGCAGTATTTT. Its translation is CASSLRGWAADTQYF.

The chain couples TRBV20-1 to TRBJ2-2; D call uncertain. The V and J ends lost 3 bases and 8 bases respectively, with 16 bases between them. The CDR3 is 14 amino acids. Germline-derived CDR1 and CDR2 are DFQATT and SNEGSKA (reference sequence). In nucleotides, the CDR3 is TGCAGTGCTAGTCCTAGTAGGGCCAGGGGGGAGCTGTTTTTT. Its protein product is CSASPSRARGELFF.

The genes are TRBV28 and TRBJ2-7; D is unresolved. This CDR3 has 13 amino acids. V was pared by 5 bases and J by 6 bases, with 14 bases between. CDR1 is MDHEN and CDR2 is SYDVKM in the germline V gene. The CDR3 sequence is CASSGPGRSEQYF. The CDR3 DNA sequence: TGTGCCAGCAGTGGTCCGGGCAGGTCCGAGCAGTACTTC.

The chain employs TRBV18 and TRBJ1-6, with D perhaps matching TRBD1 (6 bases). Between the trimmed V and J ends, which lost 0 bases and 9 bases, there was a span of 12 bases. The CDR3 runs 15 residues. Germline lookup yields CDR1 KGHSH and CDR2 LQKENI. For the CDR3, the DNA is TGTGCCAGCTCACCACCGCGGCAGACAGGTTCACCCCTCCACTTT. Translating gives CASSPPRQTGSPLHF.

This rearrangement joins TRBV3-1 (or the pseudogene TRBV3-2) to TRBJ2-3; possible D gene TRBD1, 6 bases. The germline gives CDR1 LGHDT, CDR2 YNNKEL (reference sequence). The CDR3 is 16 amino acids. V was shortened by 4 bases and J by 3 bases, with 17 bases between the two germline ends. The CDR3 region has the DNA TGTGCCAGCAGCCCAAAAATATCAGGGGTGACAGATACGCAGTATTTT. Translation: CASSPKISGVTDTQYF.

J is TRBJ1-5 and V is TRBV7-6, with D perhaps matching TRBD1 (6 bases). The V and J ends lost 5 bases and 6 bases respectively, with 14 bases between them. Germline CDR1 reads SGHVS; CDR2 reads FNYEAQ. This CDR3 spans 14 amino acids. The CDR3 coding sequence is TGTGCCAGCAGCATGACAGGTTCGGGTCAGCCCCAGCATTTT. Translating gives CASSMTGSGQPQHF.

The V call is TRBV2, the J call TRBJ2-1; possible D gene TRBD2, 6 bases. The V end lost 6 bases, the J end lost 12 bases, and 12 bases lay between the germline ends. CDR1 is SNHLY and CDR2 is FYNNEI in the germline V gene. The CDR3 runs 11 residues. CDR3 sequence: CASRGGGGQFF. CDR3 in DNA: TGTGCCAGCAGGGGGGGAGGTGGGCAGTTCTTC.

The J gene is TRBJ2-2, the V gene TRBV29-1, with 9 bases fitting TRBD2. Germline values: CDR1 SQVTM, CDR2 ANQGSEA. The CDR3 has 15 residues. V trimming: 4 bases; J trimming: 4 bases; junction bases outside the gene matches: 7. The CDR3 protein is CSVGLFSGSTGELFF. DNA of the CDR3: TGCAGCGTTGGCCTTTTTAGCGGGAGCACCGGGGAGCTGTTTTTT.